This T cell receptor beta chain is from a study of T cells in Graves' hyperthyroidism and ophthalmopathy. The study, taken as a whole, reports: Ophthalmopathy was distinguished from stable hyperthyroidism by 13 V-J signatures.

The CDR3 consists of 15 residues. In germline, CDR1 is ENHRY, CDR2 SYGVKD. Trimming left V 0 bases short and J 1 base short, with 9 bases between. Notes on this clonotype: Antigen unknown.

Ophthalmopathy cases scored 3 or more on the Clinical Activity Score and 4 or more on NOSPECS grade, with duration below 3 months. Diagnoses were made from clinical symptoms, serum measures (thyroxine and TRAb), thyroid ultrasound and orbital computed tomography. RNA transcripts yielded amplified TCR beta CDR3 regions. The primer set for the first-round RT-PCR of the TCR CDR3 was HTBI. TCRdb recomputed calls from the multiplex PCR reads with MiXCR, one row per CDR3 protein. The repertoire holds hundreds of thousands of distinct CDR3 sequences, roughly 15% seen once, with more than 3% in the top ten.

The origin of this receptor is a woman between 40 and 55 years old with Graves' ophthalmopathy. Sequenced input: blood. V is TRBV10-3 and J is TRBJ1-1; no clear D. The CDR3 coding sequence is TGTGCCATCAGTGAGTCCGGGGTGGGGAACACTGAAGCTTTCTTT. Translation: CAISESGVGNTEAFF.